Sequencing of this T cell receptor beta chain was carried out in a study of tumor and adjacent non-tumor tissue in lung cancer. The template was RNA from unsorted bulk tissue. Distant lung tissue was collected more than 3 cm away from the tumor edge. The count of this clonotype is one. Germline and junction disagree at one end, which may indicate a read error. TCRbeta libraries were built with three rounds of nested PCR, modified from ARM-PCR. From the multiplex PCR reads, TCRdb called clonotypes with MiXCR, one entry per CDR3 protein. Altogether approximately 82,000 distinct CDR3 sequences are present, about 80% being singletons, with the ten largest covering approximately 40%. The germline V gene encodes CDR1 DFQATT and CDR2 SNEGSKA (reference sequence). This CDR3 is 15 amino acids long.

The clonotype originates from a man aged 65 to 79 with non-small cell lung cancer. Sample: distant non-tumor lung tissue. The V and J genes are TRBV20-1 and TRBJ2-5; tentatively, D is TRBD1 (6 bases). The CDR3 coding sequence is TGCAGTGCTAGAGATCGGGCTCGGAAGGGGGAGACCCAATACTTC. It translates to CSARDRARKGETQYF.